The clone carrying this T cell receptor beta chain has just one count. The antigen remains undetermined. The CDR3 is 18 residues long. TCRdb re-analysed the 5' RACE reads in MiXCR, keeping a single row per CDR3 protein. Seen here are 450,000 or so distinct CDR3 sequences, roughly 25% observed once, and the top ten hold under 15%. This sample was included in a study of T-cell memory formation after mild COVID-19. Study-wide background: Most TCR clusters belonged to a single donor.

Whole-study results and caveats: Later expanders leaned CD4+, whereas clones that contracted between day 15 and 85 were balanced CD4/CD8. Pre-infection memory harbored some responding clones, suggesting cross-reactive memory joined. Contracting CD4+ clones sat mainly in CM and EM; CD8+ in EMRA.

This chain joins TRBV21-1 and TRBJ2-2; the table's D call, TRBD2, has no DNA check behind it. TRBV21-1 is an annotated pseudogene. Sequencing used PBMCs or a T cell subset sorted from them (not recorded which). This TCR came from an adult woman who had mild COVID-19 (a few samples of this study predate the infection). Cell type and time point are not known. The CDR3 DNA reads TGTGCCAGCAGCAAATGGGACGAGCGGGGTCCAAACACCGGGGAGCTGTTTTTT. Amino acids: CASSKWDERGPNTGELFF.